One and the same sample provided the 7 T cell receptor beta chains below, sequenced in a study of cytomegalovirus exposure and HLA in healthy donors. Only in-frame clones appear in the TCRdb table, and some are missing; sequencing was by immunoSEQ multiplex PCR. The sample lists 250,000 to 400,000 clones; about nine tenths were seen once. The material sequenced was PBMCs. These receptors originate from a woman aged 25 to 45 in good health and CMV-seropositive.

CDR3 loop: CASSARHPTGTEPADTQYF. The CDR3 DNA reads as TGTGCCAGCAGCGCCAGGCACCCTACCGGGACGGAACCGGCTGATACGCAGTATTTT. The rearrangement links TRBV9 to TRBJ2-3; D is possibly TRBD1 or TRBD2 (5 bases each). CDR1 SGDLS and CDR2 YYNGEE come from the germline V gene. V shed 3 bases and J shed 6 bases, with 29 bases lying between them. The CDR3 is made up of 19 amino acids.

The J gene is TRBJ2-1, the V gene TRBV11-1, with 8 bases that match TRBD2. The CDR3 is 15 residues long. The V gene end was trimmed by 2 bases and the J gene end by 4 bases; junction bases not matched to a gene: 4. Germline CDR1 is SGHAT and CDR2 is FQDESV (reference sequence). DNA of the CDR3: TGTGCCAGCAGCTTACTAGCGGGTAGATACAATGAGCAGTTCTTC. Residues: CASSLLAGRYNEQFF. Variable domain in full (rest from reference TRBV11-1 and TRBJ2-1): EAEVAQSPRYKITEKSQAVAFWCDPISGHATLYWYRQILGQGPELLVQFQDESVVDDSQLPKDRFSAERLKGVDSTLKIQPAELGDSAMYLCASSLLAGRYNEQFFGPGTRLTVL.

The chain combines TRBV12-2 with TRBJ2-7; the table calls TRBD2, which could not be checked here. TRBV12-2 is assigned pseudogene status. The CDR3 is 15 amino acids. In DNA, the CDR3 is TGTGCAAGTCGCTCCTTAGGGGGAGGGTCCTACGAGCAGTACTTC. Its translation is CASRSLGGGSYEQYF.

The chain couples TRBV2 to TRBJ1-1, with no clear D. Between the trimmed V and J ends, which lost 0 bases and 2 bases, there was a span of 10 bases. The CDR3 is 15 residues long. The germline V gene has CDR1 SNHLY and CDR2 FYNNEI. The CDR3 nucleotides are TGTGCCAGCAGTGAAGCCAAGGGCTACAACACTGAAGCTTTCTTT. As protein: CASSEAKGYNTEAFF.

This clone appeared a single time. This sequence joins TRBV27 and TRBJ2-1; tentative D call: TRBD1 (6 bases). The CDR3 extends over 18 amino acids. Germline loops: CDR1 MNHEY, CDR2 SMNVEV (reference sequence). Trimming stripped 5 bases from V and 6 bases from J, with 26 bases between. CDR3 bases: TGTGCCAGCAGTCAGCGCCCTAGACAGGACCGTCCAGGCAATGAGCAGTTCTTC. It codes for CASSQRPRQDRPGNEQFF.

The genes are TRBV29-1 and TRBJ2-2; 7 bases fit TRBD2. This CDR3 is 15 amino acids long. Germline-derived CDR1 and CDR2 are SQVTM and ANQGSEA. Trimming removed 6 bases from V and 2 bases from J; junction bases left unmatched: 9. CDR3 bases: TGCAGCGTAGCCGGGACTAAGGACAACACCGGGGAGCTGTTTTTT. Encoded protein: CSVAGTKDNTGELFF.

This clone was picked up a small number of times. The chain carries TRBV6-1 and TRBJ1-5; D gene ambiguous. Trimming took 8 bases from V and 0 from J, leaving 8 bases between them. CDR3 length: 13 residues. Germline V CDR1 and CDR2: MNHNS, SASEGT. The CDR3 loop is CASVGNSNQPQHF. The CDR3 bases are TGTGCCAGCGTCGGTAATAGCAATCAGCCCCAGCATTTT.